This T cell receptor beta chain comes out of a study of blood T cells in healthy people across ages. Study observations and caveats: Older age went with lower TCR beta diversity per million T cells, in a roughly linear way.

Through a sample-barcoded 5' primer and a J-beta primer mix, a second PCR was run for 7 to 11 cycles. TCRdb passed the 5' RACE reads through MiXCR, listing each CDR3 protein once. The table shows about 570,000 distinct CDR3 sequences, with 25% to 30% occurring only once. Trimming cost V 4 bases and J 0 bases, with 10 bases left between them. Germline lookup yields CDR1 SGDLS and CDR2 YYNGEE. This CDR3 has 15 amino acids. This clonotype was recorded at least ten times. Its specificity is unknown. The specimen sequenced was blood. This sequence originates from a woman aged 70-85 years in good health. The chain couples TRBV9 to TRBJ1-4, with a weak D call TRBD1 (5 bases). CDR3: CASSPGVATNEKLFF. In DNA form, the CDR3 reads TGTGCCAGCAGCCCGGGGGTTGCAACTAATGAAAAACTGTTTTTT.